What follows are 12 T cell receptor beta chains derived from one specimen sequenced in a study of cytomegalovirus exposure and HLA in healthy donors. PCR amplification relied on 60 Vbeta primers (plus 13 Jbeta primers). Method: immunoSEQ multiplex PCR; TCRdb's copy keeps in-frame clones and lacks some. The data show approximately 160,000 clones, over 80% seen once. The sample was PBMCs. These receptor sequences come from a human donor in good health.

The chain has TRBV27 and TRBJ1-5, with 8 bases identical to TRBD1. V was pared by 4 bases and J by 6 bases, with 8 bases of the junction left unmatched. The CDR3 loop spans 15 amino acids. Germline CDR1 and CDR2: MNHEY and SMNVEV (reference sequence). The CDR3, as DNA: TGTGCCAGCAGTTCGGGACAGGAATGGGCTCAGCCCCAGCATTTT. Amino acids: CASSSGQEWAQPQHF.

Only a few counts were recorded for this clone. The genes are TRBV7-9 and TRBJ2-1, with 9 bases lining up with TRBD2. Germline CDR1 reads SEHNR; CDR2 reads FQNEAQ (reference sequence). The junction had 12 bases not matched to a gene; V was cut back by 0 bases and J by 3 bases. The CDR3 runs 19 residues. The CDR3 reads CASSLAIANSGGSYNEQFF. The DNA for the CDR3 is TGTGCCAGCAGCTTAGCCATAGCAAATAGCGGGGGCAGCTACAATGAGCAGTTCTTC.

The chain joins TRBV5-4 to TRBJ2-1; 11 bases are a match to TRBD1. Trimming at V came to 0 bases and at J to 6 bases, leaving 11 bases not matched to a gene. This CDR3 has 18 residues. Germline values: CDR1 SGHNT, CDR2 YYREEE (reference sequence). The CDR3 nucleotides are TGTGCCAGCAGCTTGGCCCGAACAGGGACAGGGGGATCCAATGAGCAGTTCTTC. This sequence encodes CASSLARTGTGGSNEQFF. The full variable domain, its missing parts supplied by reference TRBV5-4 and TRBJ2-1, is ETGVTQSPTHLIKTRGQQVTLRCSSQSGHNTVSWYQQALGQGPQFIFQYYREEENGRGNFPPRFSGLQFPNYSSELNVNALELDDSALYLCASSLARTGTGGSNEQFFGPGTRLTVL.

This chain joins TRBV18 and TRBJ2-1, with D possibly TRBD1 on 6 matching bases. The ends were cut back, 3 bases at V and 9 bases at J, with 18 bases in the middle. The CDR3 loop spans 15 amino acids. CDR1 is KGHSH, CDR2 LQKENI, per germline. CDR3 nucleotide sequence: TGTGCCAGCTCACCTCTGGGGGCCCCGGGAAGTGAGCAGTTCTTC. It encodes CASSPLGAPGSEQFF.

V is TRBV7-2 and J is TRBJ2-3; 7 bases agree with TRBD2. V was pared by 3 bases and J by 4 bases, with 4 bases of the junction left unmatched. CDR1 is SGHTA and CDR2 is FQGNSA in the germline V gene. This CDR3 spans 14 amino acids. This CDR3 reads CASSFRGVSDTQYF. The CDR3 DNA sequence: TGTGCCAGCAGCTTCCGGGGGGTGTCAGATACGCAGTATTTT.

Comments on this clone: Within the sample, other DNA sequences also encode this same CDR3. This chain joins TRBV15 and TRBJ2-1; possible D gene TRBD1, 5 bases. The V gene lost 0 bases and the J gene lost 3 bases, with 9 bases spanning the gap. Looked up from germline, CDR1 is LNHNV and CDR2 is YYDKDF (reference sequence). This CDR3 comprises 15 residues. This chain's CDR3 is CATSRDRGSYNEQFF. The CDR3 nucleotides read TGTGCCACCAGCAGAGATAGGGGCAGCTACAATGAGCAGTTCTTC.

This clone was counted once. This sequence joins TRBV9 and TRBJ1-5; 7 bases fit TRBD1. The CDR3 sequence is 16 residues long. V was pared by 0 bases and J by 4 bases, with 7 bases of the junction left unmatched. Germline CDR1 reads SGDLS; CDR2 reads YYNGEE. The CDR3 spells CASSVGTGAPNQPQHF. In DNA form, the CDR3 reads TGTGCCAGCAGCGTAGGTACAGGGGCCCCGAATCAGCCCCAGCATTTT.

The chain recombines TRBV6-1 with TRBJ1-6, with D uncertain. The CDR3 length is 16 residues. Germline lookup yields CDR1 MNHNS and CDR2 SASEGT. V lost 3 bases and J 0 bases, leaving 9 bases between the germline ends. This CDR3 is CASSDAASSYNSPLHF. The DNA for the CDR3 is TGTGCCAGCAGTGACGCGGCGAGCTCCTATAATTCACCCCTCCACTTT.

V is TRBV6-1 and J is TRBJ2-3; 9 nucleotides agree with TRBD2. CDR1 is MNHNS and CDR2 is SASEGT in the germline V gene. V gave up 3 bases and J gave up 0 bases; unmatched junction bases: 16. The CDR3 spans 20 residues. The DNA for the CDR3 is TGTGCCAGCAGTGAGGAGTTTGGGTATTGGCTAGCGGGGAGCACAGATACGCAGTATTTT. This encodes CASSEEFGYWLAGSTDTQYF.

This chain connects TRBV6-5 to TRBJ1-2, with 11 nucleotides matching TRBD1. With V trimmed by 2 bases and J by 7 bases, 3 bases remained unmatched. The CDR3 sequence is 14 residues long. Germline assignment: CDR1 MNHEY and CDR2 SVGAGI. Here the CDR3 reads CASSYPGQGAGYTF. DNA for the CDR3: TGTGCCAGCAGTTACCCCGGACAGGGGGCTGGCTACACCTTC.

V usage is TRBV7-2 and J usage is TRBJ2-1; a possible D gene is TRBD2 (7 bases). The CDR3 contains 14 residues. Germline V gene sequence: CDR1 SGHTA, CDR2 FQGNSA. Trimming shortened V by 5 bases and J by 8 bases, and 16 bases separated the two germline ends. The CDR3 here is CASSRGAGVYEQFF. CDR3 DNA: TGTGCCAGCAGCCGGGGGGCAGGGGTCTATGAGCAGTTCTTC.

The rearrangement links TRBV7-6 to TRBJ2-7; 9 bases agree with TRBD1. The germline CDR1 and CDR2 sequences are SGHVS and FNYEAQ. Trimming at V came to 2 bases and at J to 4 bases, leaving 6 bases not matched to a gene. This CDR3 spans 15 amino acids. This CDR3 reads CASSLRGQGLYEQYF. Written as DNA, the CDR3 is TGTGCCAGCAGCTTACGGGGACAGGGTTTGTACGAGCAGTACTTC.